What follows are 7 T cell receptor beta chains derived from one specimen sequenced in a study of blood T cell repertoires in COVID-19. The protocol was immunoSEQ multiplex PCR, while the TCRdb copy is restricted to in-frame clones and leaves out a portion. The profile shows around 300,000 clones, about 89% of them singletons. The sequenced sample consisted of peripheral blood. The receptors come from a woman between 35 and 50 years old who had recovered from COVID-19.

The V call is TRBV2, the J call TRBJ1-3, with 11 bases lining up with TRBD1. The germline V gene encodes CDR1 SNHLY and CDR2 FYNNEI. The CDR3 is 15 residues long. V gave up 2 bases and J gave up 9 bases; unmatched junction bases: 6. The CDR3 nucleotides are TGTGCCAGCAGTGAACTGGGACAGGGGGAAAGCACCATATATTTT. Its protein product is CASSELGQGESTIYF. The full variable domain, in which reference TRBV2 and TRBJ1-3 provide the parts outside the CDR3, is EPEVTQTPSHQVTQMGQEVILRCVPISNHLYFYWYRQILGQKVEFLVSFYNNEISEKSEIFDDQFSVERPDGSNFTLKIRSTKLEDSAMYFCASSELGQGESTIYFGEGSWLTVV.

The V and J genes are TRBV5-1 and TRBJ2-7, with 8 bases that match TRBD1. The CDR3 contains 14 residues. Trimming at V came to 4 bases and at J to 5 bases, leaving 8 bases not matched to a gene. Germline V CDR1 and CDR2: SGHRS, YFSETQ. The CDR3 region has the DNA TGCGCCAGCAGCCAAGGACAGGGAGTCAACGAGCAGTACTTC. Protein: CASSQGQGVNEQYF.

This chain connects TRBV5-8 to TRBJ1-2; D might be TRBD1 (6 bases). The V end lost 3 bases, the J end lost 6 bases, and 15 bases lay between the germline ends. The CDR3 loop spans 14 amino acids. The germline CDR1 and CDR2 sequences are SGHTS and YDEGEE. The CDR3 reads CASSWDTGRDGYTF. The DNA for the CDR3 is TGTGCCAGCAGCTGGGACACGGGGAGGGATGGCTACACCTTC.

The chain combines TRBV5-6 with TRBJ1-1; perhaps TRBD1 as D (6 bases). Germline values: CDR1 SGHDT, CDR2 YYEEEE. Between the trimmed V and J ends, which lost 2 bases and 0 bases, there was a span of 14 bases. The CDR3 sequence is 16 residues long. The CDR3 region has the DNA TGTGCCAGCAGCTTAGATGGGGGCAACATGAACACTGAAGCTTTCTTT. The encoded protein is CASSLDGGNMNTEAFF.

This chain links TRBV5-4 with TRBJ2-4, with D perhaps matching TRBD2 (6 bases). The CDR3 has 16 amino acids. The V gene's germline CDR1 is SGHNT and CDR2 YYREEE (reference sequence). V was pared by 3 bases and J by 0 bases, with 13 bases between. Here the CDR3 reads CASSSRRDLAKNIQYF. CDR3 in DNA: TGTGCCAGCAGCTCCCGGAGGGACCTAGCCAAAAACATTCAGTACTTC.

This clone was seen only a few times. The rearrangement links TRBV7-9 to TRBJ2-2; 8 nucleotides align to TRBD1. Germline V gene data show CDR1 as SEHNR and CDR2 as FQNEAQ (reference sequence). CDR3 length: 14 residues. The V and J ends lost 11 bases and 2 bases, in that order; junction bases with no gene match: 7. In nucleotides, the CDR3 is TGTGCCTGCGAGACAGGGGCAAACACCGGGGAGCTGTTTTTT. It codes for CACETGANTGELFF. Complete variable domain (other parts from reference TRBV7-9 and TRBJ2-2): DTGVSQNPRHKITKRGQNVTFRCDPISEHNRLYWYRQTLGQGPEFLTYFQNEAQLEKSRLLSDRFSAERPKGSFSTLEIQRTEQGDSAMYLCACETGANTGELFFGEGSRLTVL.

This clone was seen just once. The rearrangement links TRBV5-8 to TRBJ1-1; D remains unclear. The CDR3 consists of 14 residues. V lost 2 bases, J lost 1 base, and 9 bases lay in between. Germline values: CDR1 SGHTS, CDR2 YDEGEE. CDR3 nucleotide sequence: TGTGCCAGCAGCTTTCGTTTGGCGAACACTGAAGCTTTCTTT. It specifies CASSFRLANTEAFF.